Included here is one T cell receptor beta chain sequence, with context. The CDR3 consists of 15 residues. From germline, CDR1 is SGDLS and CDR2 YYNGEE. Trimming cost V 5 bases and J 4 bases, with 18 bases left between them. This record comes from a study of blood T cell repertoires in COVID-19. Background on the study: The analysed material was cDNA or gDNA that came from T cells, B-cell-depleted T cells, or PBMCs.

Authors' methods: Amplification with reference gene primers provided the estimates of nucleated cell counts. Data came from immunoSEQ multiplex PCR; TCRdb stores just in-frame clones and leaves some out. Clone size and V and J calls were adopted from that table, with D and trimming inferred from the DNA. The sample records approximately 100,000 clones, around 80% being singletons. The clonotype comes from a human donor in a cohort sampled during active or convalescent COVID-19. The chain joins TRBV9 to TRBJ1-2; no definite D call. The sample consisted of peripheral blood. CDR3: CASSAPGDNLYGYTF. The DNA for the CDR3 is TGTGCCAGCAGTGCCCCCGGGGATAACCTCTATGGCTACACCTTC. The full variable domain, its missing parts supplied by reference TRBV9 and TRBJ1-2, is DSGVTQTPKHLITATGQRVTLRCSPRSGDLSVYWYQQSLDQGLQFLIQYYNGEERAKGNILERFSAQQFPDLHSELNLSSLELGDSALYFCASSAPGDNLYGYTFGSGTRLTVV.